Only a few counts were recorded for the clone carrying this T cell receptor beta chain. The antigen remains unidentified. MiXCR, applied by TCRdb to the 5' RACE reads, yields one record per CDR3 protein. The sample has roughly 540,000 distinct CDR3 sequences, about 20% seen once. The CDR3 is 13 residues long. The germline V gene has CDR1 ENHRY and CDR2 SYGVKD. V was pared by 8 bases and J by 12 bases, with 6 bases of the junction left unmatched. This specimen comes from a study of identical twins. General study points: High-abundance cord blood beta clonotypes had fewer insertions; memory repertoires showed none. Researchers caution that invariant MAIT and iNKT cells could partly confound zero-insertion analyses.

These same records also appear under a second study, on T cells expressing NK-cell markers. That paper notes: Sorted CD3+CD56-NKG2C+, CD3+CD56+NKG2C- and CD3+CD56+NKG2C+ T cells were the source of the TCR beta repertoires. The leading position in the CD3+CD56-NKG2C+ fraction of several donors also went to these clonotypes.

The TCR was taken from a woman between 18 and 30 years old in good health. The rearrangement uses TRBV10-3 and TRBJ1-6, with TRBD1 identical over 11 bases. What was sequenced was CD4+ T cells sorted from blood. The DNA of the CDR3 is TGTGCCATCCAGGGACAGGGGGATCAACCCCTCCACTTT. Protein: CAIQGQGDQPLHF.